These 25 T cell receptor beta chains share one sample of origin, sequenced in a study of T cells in Graves' hyperthyroidism and ophthalmopathy. Amplified TCR beta CDR3 regions came from RNA transcripts. TCR CDR3 regions were first amplified by RT-PCR with HTBI primers. Each CDR3 protein is one row after TCRdb ran MiXCR on the multiplex PCR reads. The data show hundreds of thousands of distinct CDR3 sequences, roughly 40% seen once. The sequencing sample was made of blood. Receptor source: a man younger than 30 with Graves' hyperthyroidism.

This clonotype was observed a handful of times. The V call is TRBV28, the J call TRBJ2-7; D perhaps matches TRBD2 (6 bases). Germline-derived CDR1 and CDR2 are MDHEN and SYDVKM. This CDR3 region has 12 residues. V was shortened by 7 bases and J by 6 bases, with 13 bases between the two germline ends. The CDR3: CASTLGEVEQYF. The DNA for the CDR3 is TGTGCCAGCACGCTAGGGGAGGTCGAGCAGTACTTC.

This clonotype was detected a few times. The genes are TRBV20-1 and TRBJ1-4; no definite D call. Germline V gene lookup returns CDR1 DFQATT and CDR2 SNEGSKA (reference sequence). The CDR3 runs 14 residues. Trimming pared 5 bases from V and 7 bases from J, leaving 17 bases between. The CDR3 loop is CSASRTLSGEKLFF. CDR3 DNA sequence: TGCAGTGCTTCTCGGACCCTTAGCGGTGAAAAACTGTTTTTT.

This clonotype was seen many times. The rearrangement uses TRBV12-3 or TRBV12-4 and TRBJ1-3; D might be TRBD1 (5 bases). V was trimmed by 5 bases and J by 2 bases, leaving 10 bases between them. CDR3 size: 14 residues. The CDR3, as DNA: TGTGCCAGCAGTCCGCAGGGAGCTGGAAACACCATATATTTT. It yields the protein CASSPQGAGNTIYF.

This rearrangement joins TRBV11-3 to TRBJ2-5; D unclear. The CDR3 runs to 15 residues. V lost 5 bases to trimming and J lost 4 bases, with 17 bases between them. Germline V CDR1 and CDR2: SGHNT, YENEEA. DNA for the CDR3: TGTGCCAGCAGCCAAGGAACCCCGGATGGAGAGACCCAGTACTTC. Protein product: CASSQGTPDGETQYF.

This clonotype was observed a handful of times. The chain employs TRBV7-3 and TRBJ1-1; 9 bases are shared with TRBD1. This CDR3 comprises 14 residues. Germline CDR1 is SGHTA and CDR2 is FQGTGA. V gave up 5 bases and J gave up 3 bases; unmatched junction bases: 4. The CDR3 DNA reads TGTGCCAGCAGCGGGACAGGGAGGGACACTGAAGCTTTCTTT. Translating it yields CASSGTGRDTEAFF.

This clonotype was detected ten times or more. The V call is TRBV2, the J call TRBJ2-5, with a possible D match to TRBD1 (5 bases). The V and J ends lost 4 bases and 5 bases respectively, with 8 bases between them. CDR1 and CDR2 (germline): SNHLY, FYNNEI. CDR3 length: 12 residues. The CDR3 nucleotides are TGTGCCAGCAGTGTGGACACGGAGACCCAGTACTTC. It yields the protein CASSVDTETQYF.

This clonotype occurred many times. This chain joins TRBV7-9 and TRBJ1-4, with 8 positions matching TRBD1. This CDR3 contains 14 residues. J lost 8 bases, V lost 5 bases, and 7 bases had no gene match. Germline V gene data show CDR1 as SEHNR and CDR2 as FQNEAQ (reference sequence). DNA of the CDR3: TGTGCCAGCAGCCAGACAGGGGCTAGGGAAAAACTGTTTTTT. It codes for CASSQTGAREKLFF.

At least ten counts were recorded for this clonotype. This rearrangement joins TRBV7-9 to TRBJ2-5; D may be TRBD1 (6 bases). The CDR3 covers 12 residues. Germline V gives CDR1 SEHNR, CDR2 FQNEAQ (reference sequence). V shed 5 bases and J shed 5 bases, with 9 bases lying between them. The DNA for the CDR3 is TGTGCCAGCAGCCGGACAGTGGAGACCCAGTACTTC. It is translated as CASSRTVETQYF.

The chain links TRBV2 to TRBJ2-7; 7 nucleotides agree with TRBD1. The CDR3 totals 12 residues. Germline assignment: CDR1 SNHLY and CDR2 FYNNEI. The V gene end was trimmed by 11 bases and the J gene end by 2 bases; junction bases not matched to a gene: 6. CDR3 region: CAGKDRTYEQYF. DNA for the CDR3: TGTGCCGGCAAGGACAGGACCTACGAGCAGTACTTC.

This clonotype appeared a single time. The V and J genes are TRBV29-1 and TRBJ2-2; TRBD2 might be the D (5 bases). The V end lost 6 bases, the J end lost 1 base, and 12 bases lay between the germline ends. The CDR3 runs 14 residues. Germline V lookup: CDR1 SQVTM, CDR2 ANQGSEA. The CDR3 loop is CSVKAGENTGELFF. The CDR3 bases are TGCAGCGTAAAGGCCGGGGAGAACACCGGGGAGCTGTTTTTT.

Ten or more counts support this clonotype. The rearrangement links TRBV10-2 to TRBJ1-2; tentatively, D is TRBD1 (5 bases). The V gene lost 0 bases and the J gene lost 4 bases, with 12 bases spanning the gap. The CDR3 is 15 amino acids. Germline V gene lookup returns CDR1 WSHSY and CDR2 SAAADI. The CDR3 DNA sequence: TGCGCCAGCAGTGAGTCGACATTTGGGGGCTATGGCTACACCTTC. Amino acid sequence: CASSESTFGGYGYTF.

This clonotype was observed a handful of times. The rearrangement uses TRBV14 and TRBJ2-7; D ambiguous. CDR3 size: 15 residues. V gave up 0 bases and J gave up 2 bases, with 11 bases separating them. CDR1 and CDR2 from the germline V gene are SGHDN and FVKESK. The CDR3 DNA reads as TGTGCCAGCAGCCAAGATTCAGGAGCAGCCTACGAGCAGTACTTC. This codes for CASSQDSGAAYEQYF.

The rearrangement uses TRBV12-3 or TRBV12-4 and TRBJ1-4; D not resolved. This CDR3 spans 13 amino acids. V lost 3 bases and J 7 bases, leaving 9 bases between the germline ends. The DNA for the CDR3 is TGTGCCAGCAGTTTTAACCCGGGTGAAAAACTGTTTTTT. It specifies CASSFNPGEKLFF.

The rearrangement links TRBV20-1 to TRBJ1-5, with a weak D call TRBD1 (5 bases). In germline, CDR1 is DFQATT, CDR2 SNEGSKA (reference sequence). V lost 2 bases and J lost 7, with 18 bases in between. This CDR3 is 15 amino acids long. The CDR3, as DNA: TGCAGTGCTAGAAGTGCCCAGGGTGGGAGACAGCCCCAGCATTTT. Translation: CSARSAQGGRQPQHF.

Comment on this clonotype: Since a much larger clone is just one base distant, this may be a read error. The chain uses TRBV20-1 and TRBJ2-7; D possibly uses TRBD1 or TRBD2 (5 bases each). Looked up from germline, CDR1 is DFQATT and CDR2 is SNEGSKA (reference sequence). The CDR3 consists of 14 residues. Written as DNA, the CDR3 is TGCAGTGCTGCACAACTAGGGGCCACCTACAAGCAGTACTTC. The encoded protein is CSAAQLGATYKQYF.

The gene calls are TRBV2 and TRBJ1-1; D remains unclear. The V end was cut by 1 base, the J end by 0 bases, with 15 bases between. The CDR3 consists of 17 residues. In germline, CDR1 is SNHLY, CDR2 FYNNEI. The CDR3 region has the DNA TGTGCCAGCAGTGAAGGTTTTGCAGCAAGTATGAACACTGAAGCTTTCTTT. It yields the protein CASSEGFAASMNTEAFF.

This clonotype was observed many times. The chain joins TRBV2 to TRBJ2-2; possible D gene TRBD1, 6 bases. CDR1 and CDR2 (germline): SNHLY, FYNNEI. Between the trimmed V and J ends, which lost 10 bases and 7 bases, there was a span of 16 bases. This CDR3 has 13 amino acids. CDR3 loop: CAIVKGQSGELFF. DNA for the CDR3: TGTGCCATAGTGAAGGGACAAAGCGGGGAGCTGTTTTTT.

This clonotype was picked up many times. The genes are TRBV24-1 and TRBJ1-1; D perhaps matches TRBD1 (5 bases). V lost 3 bases and J lost 10, with 8 bases in between. This CDR3 region has 11 residues. Germline V gives CDR1 KGHDR, CDR2 SFDVKD. The CDR3 here is CATSDGAVAFF. The CDR3 bases are TGTGCCACCAGTGATGGGGCGGTAGCTTTCTTT.

About this clonotype: It is likely a read error: a sequence one base away is far more abundant. The conserved phenylalanine or tryptophan normally closing the CDR3 is absent here, so this likely arose from a read error. The V and J genes are TRBV7-9 and TRBJ1-1; D is uncertain. CDR3 length equals 12 residues. The germline V gene has CDR1 SEHNR and CDR2 FQNEAQ (reference sequence). The V gene lost 2 bases and the J gene lost 4 bases, with 5 bases spanning the gap. CDR3 residues: CASSLTGTEAFL. The CDR3 DNA reads as TGTGCCAGCAGCTTAACGGGCACTGAAGCTTTCCTT.

The rearrangement uses TRBV25-1 and TRBJ1-1, with D perhaps matching TRBD1 (6 bases). The V end was cut by 7 bases, the J end by 0 bases, with 21 bases between. Germline V lookup: CDR1 MGHDK, CDR2 SYGVNS. The CDR3 has 17 amino acids. CDR3 region: CASTGAGSVLLNTEAFF. The DNA for the CDR3 is TGTGCCAGCACGGGGGCAGGGTCGGTTCTCCTGAACACTGAAGCTTTCTTT.

The chain couples TRBV6-1 to TRBJ2-5; perhaps TRBD2 as D (5 bases). V lost 0 bases and J 5 bases, leaving 16 bases between the germline ends. The CDR3 is 16 residues long. Germline CDR1 MNHNS, CDR2 SASEGT. The CDR3 coding sequence is TGTGCCAGCAGTGAAGCGAAAGGGAGCGCTAGGGAGACCCAGTACTTC. Protein: CASSEAKGSARETQYF.

This clonotype occurred a few times. This CDR3 reads CASSRPDLNTEAFF. The DNA of the CDR3 is TGTGCCAGTAGTCGCCCGGACCTGAACACTGAAGCTTTCTTT. The J gene is TRBJ1-1, the V gene TRBV19; no clear D. Per the germline V gene, CDR1 is LNHDA and CDR2 is SQIVND (reference sequence). With 5 bases removed from V and 0 bases from J, the gap between germline ends came to 10 bases. This CDR3 is built from 14 residues.

A single count supports this clonotype. The chain is built from TRBV7-2 and TRBJ2-7, with 9 bases lining up with TRBD1. V lost 8 bases to trimming and J lost 12 bases; unmatched junction nucleotides: 8. CDR1 and CDR2 (germline): SGHTA, FQGNSA. This CDR3 contains 11 residues. For the CDR3, the DNA is TGTGCCAGCGGCCGGGACAGGGCCCCGTACTTC. Translating gives CASGRDRAPYF. Together with reference TRBV7-2 and TRBJ2-7, the CDR3 gives the full variable domain: GAGVSQSPSNKVTEKGKDVELRCDPISGHTALYWYRQSLGQGLEFLIYFQGNSAPDKSGLPSDRFSAERTGGSVSTLTIQRTQQEDSAVYLCASGRDRAPYFGPGTRLTVT.

The chain uses TRBV5-1 and TRBJ2-7; 9 positions agree with TRBD1. CDR3 length: 15 amino acids. CDR1 and CDR2 from the germline V gene are SGHRS and YFSETQ. Trimming removed 3 bases from V and 3 bases from J; junction bases left unmatched: 7. The CDR3 loop reads CASSSGQGPIYEQYF. CDR3 sequence (DNA): TGCGCCAGCAGCTCGGGACAGGGACCCATCTACGAGCAGTACTTC.

This clonotype was seen a handful of times. The V and J genes are TRBV10-3 and TRBJ2-7; no firm D call. The CDR3 totals 13 residues. Germline CDR1 and CDR2: ENHRY and SYGVKD. V was clipped by 2 bases and J by 5 bases, with 10 bases between them. The CDR3 here is CAISEGVGDEQYF. CDR3 nucleotides: TGTGCCATCAGTGAGGGGGTGGGCGACGAGCAGTACTTC.